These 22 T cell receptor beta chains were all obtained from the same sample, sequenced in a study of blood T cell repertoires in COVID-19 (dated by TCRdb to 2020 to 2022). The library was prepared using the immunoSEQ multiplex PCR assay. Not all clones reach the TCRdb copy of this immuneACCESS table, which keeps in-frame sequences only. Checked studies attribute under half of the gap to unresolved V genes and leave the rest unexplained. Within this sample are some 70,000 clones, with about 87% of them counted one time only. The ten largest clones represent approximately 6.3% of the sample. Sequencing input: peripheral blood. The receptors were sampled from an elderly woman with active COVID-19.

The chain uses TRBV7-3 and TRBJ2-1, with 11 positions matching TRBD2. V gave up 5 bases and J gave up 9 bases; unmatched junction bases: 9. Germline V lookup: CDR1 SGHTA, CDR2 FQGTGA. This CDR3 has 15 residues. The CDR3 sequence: CASSRLAGQVGEQFF. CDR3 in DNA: TGTGCCAGCAGCCGACTAGCGGGACAAGTGGGTGAGCAGTTCTTC.

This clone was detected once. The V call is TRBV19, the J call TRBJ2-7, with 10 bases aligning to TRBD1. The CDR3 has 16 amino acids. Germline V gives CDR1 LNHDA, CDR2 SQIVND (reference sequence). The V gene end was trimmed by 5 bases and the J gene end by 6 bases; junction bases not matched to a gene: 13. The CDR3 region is CASSHSGTGVRGEQYF. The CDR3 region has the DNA TGTGCCAGTAGTCATTCCGGGACAGGGGTGAGAGGCGAGCAGTACTTC.

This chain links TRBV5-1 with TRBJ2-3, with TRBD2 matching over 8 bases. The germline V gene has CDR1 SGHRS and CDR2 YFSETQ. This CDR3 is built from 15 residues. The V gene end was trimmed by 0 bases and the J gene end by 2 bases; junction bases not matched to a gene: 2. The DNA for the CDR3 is TGCGCCAGCAGCTTGGAACTAGCGGTCACAGATACGCAGTATTTT. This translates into CASSLELAVTDTQYF.

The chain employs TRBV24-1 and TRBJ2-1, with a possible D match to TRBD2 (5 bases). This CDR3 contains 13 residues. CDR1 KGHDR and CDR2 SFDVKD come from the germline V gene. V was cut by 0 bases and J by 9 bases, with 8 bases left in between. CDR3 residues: CATSDLRGSEQFF. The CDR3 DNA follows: TGTGCCACCAGTGATTTGCGAGGGAGTGAGCAGTTCTTC.

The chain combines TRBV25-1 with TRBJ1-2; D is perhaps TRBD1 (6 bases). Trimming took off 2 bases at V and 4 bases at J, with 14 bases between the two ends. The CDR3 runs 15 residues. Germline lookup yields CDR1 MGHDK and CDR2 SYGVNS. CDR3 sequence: CASSEQDKGVYGYTF. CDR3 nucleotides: TGTGCCAGCAGTGAACAAGACAAGGGGGTCTATGGCTACACCTTC.

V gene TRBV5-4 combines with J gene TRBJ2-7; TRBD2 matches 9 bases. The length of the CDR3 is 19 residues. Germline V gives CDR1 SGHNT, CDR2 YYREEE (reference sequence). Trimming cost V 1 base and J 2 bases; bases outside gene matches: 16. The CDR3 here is CASSLPLGGASGMTYEQYF. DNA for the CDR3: TGTGCCAGCAGCTTGCCATTGGGTGGGGCTAGCGGGATGACCTACGAGCAGTACTTC.

The CDR3 protein is CASSPIATNEKLFF. The CDR3 region has the DNA TGTGCCAGCAGCCCCATAGCAACTAATGAAAAACTGTTTTTT. This rearrangement joins TRBV5-8 to TRBJ1-4; D call uncertain. The CDR3 is 14 amino acids. Germline V gene sequence: CDR1 SGHTS, CDR2 YDEGEE. V was shortened by 4 bases and J by 0 bases, with 7 bases between the two germline ends.

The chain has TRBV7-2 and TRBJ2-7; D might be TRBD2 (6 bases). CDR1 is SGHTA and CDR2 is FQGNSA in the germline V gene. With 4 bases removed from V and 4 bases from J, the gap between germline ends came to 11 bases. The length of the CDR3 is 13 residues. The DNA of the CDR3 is TGTGCCAGCAGCTCTTGGGGGGATTACGAGCAGTACTTC. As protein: CASSSWGDYEQYF.

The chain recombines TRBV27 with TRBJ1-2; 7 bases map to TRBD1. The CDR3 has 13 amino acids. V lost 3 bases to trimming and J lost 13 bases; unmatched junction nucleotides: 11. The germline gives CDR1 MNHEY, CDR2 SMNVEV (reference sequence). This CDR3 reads CASSFTGTVEFTF. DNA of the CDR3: TGTGCCAGCAGTTTCACCGGGACAGTCGAATTCACCTTC.

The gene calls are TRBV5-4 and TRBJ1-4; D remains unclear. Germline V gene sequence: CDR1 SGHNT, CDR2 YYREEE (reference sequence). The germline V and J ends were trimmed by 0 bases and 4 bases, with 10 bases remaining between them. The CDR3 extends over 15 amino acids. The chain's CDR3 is CASSLAEGGNEKLFF. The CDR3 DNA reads TGTGCCAGCAGCTTGGCCGAGGGAGGTAATGAAAAACTGTTTTTT. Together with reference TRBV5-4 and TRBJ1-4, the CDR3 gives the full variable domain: ETGVTQSPTHLIKTRGQQVTLRCSSQSGHNTVSWYQQALGQGPQFIFQYYREEENGRGNFPPRFSGLQFPNYSSELNVNALELDDSALYLCASSLAEGGNEKLFFGSGTQLSVL.

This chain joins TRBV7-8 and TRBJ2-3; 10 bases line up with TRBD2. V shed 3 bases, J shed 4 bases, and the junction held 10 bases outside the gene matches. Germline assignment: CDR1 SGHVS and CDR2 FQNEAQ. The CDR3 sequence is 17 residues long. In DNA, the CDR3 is TGTGCCAGCAGCTTCGACCTAGCGGGAGTTAGAGCAGATACGCAGTATTTT. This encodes CASSFDLAGVRADTQYF.

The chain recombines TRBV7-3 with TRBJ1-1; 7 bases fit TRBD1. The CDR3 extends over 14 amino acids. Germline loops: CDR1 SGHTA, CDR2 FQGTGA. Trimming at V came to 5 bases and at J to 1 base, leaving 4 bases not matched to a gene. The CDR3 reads CASSPRQGNTEAFF. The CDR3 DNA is TGTGCCAGCAGCCCCCGACAGGGGAACACTGAAGCTTTCTTT. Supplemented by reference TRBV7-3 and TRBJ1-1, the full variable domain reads GAGVSQTPSNKVTEKGKYVELRCDPISGHTALYWYRQSLGQGPEFLIYFQGTGAADDSGLPNDRFFAVRPEGSVSTLKIQRTERGDSAVYLCASSPRQGNTEAFFGQGTRLTVV.

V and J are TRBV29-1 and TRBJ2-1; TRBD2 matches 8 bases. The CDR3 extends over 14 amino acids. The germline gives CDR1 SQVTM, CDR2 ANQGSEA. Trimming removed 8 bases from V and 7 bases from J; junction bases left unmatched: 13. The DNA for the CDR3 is TGCAGCCTATCCCCCAGCGGGAGCATAAATGAGCAGTTCTTC. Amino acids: CSLSPSGSINEQFF.

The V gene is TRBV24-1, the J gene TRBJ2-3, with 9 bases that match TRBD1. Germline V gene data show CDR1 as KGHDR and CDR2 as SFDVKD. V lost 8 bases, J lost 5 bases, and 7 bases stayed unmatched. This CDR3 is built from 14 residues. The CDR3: CATMGTGFKDTQYF. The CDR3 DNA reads TGTGCCACCATGGGGACAGGGTTTAAAGATACGCAGTATTTT.

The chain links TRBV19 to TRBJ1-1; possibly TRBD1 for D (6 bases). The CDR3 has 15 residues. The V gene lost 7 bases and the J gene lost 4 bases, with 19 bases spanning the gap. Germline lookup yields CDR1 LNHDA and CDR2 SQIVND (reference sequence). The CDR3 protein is CASMPRHRVTTEAFF. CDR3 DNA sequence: TGTGCCAGTATGCCCCGACACAGGGTGACCACTGAAGCTTTCTTT.

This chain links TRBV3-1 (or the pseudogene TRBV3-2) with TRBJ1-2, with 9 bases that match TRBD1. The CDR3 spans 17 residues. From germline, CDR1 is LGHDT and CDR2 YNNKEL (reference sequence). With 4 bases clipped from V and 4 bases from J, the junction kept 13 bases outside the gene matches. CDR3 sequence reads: CASSLGGDRVLVYGYTF. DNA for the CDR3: TGTGCCAGCAGCCTGGGTGGGGACAGGGTTCTTGTCTATGGCTACACCTTC.

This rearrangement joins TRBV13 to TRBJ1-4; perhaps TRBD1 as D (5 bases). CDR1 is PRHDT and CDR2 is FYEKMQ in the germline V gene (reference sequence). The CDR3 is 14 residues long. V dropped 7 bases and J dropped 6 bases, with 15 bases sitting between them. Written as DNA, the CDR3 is TGTGCCAGCACACGAGGGACTCTTCATGAAAAACTGTTTTTT. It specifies CASTRGTLHEKLFF.

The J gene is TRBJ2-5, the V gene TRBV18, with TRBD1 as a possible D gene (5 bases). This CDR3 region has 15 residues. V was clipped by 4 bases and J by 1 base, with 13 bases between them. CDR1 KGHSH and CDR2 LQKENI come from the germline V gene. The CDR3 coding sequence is TGTGCCAGCTCACTGATAATTGACAGCCAAGAGACCCAGTACTTC. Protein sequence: CASSLIIDSQETQYF.

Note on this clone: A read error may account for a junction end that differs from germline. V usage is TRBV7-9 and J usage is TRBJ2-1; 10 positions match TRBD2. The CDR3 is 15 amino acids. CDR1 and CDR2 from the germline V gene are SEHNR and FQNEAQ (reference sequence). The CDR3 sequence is CASSLGLAAYNEQFF. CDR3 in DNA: TGTGCCAGCAGTTTAGGACTAGCGGCGTACAATGAGCAGTTCTTC.

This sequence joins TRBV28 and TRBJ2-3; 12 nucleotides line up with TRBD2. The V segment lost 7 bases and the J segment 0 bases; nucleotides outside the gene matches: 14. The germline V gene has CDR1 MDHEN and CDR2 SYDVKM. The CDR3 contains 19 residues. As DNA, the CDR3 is TGTGCCAGCACTAAAGGAGGGCTAGCGGGAGGGCCGAGCACAGATACGCAGTATTTT. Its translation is CASTKGGLAGGPSTDTQYF.

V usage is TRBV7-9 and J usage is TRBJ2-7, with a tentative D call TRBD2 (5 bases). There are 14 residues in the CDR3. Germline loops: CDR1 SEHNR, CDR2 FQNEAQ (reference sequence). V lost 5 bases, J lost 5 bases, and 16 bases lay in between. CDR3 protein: CASSPLGDYNEQYF. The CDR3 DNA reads TGTGCCAGCAGCCCTCTCGGGGATTATAACGAGCAGTACTTC.

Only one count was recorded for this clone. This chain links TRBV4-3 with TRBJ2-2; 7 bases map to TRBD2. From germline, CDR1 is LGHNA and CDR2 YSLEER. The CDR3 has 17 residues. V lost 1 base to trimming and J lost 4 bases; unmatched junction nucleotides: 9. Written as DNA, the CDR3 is TGCGCCAGCAGCCAAGGTTTGGGGGGAGGGTTCACCGGGGAGCTGTTTTTT. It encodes CASSQGLGGGFTGELFF.